Shown below are 24 T cell receptor beta chains from a single sample sequenced in a study of T cell repertoires in cytomegalovirus infection. TCRdb re-derived calls from the reads in MiXCR, one entry per CDR3 protein. The sample lists roughly 640,000 distinct CDR3 sequences, 20% to 30% occurring once. Input material: CD8+ T cells from PBMCs. The receptor source for this set is a human donor in good health (CMV status not recorded). Some clones in this sample may be carry-over from other donors' samples.

The chain recombines TRBV7-3 with TRBJ2-1; D remains ambiguous. The germline V and J ends were trimmed by 7 bases and 1 base, with 20 bases remaining between them. The CDR3 is 17 amino acids. The V gene's germline CDR1 is SGHTA and CDR2 FQGTGA. The CDR3 DNA is TGTGCCAGCATGCCCTACCCCATATTCGATTCCTACAATGAGCAGTTCTTC. Its protein is CASMPYPIFDSYNEQFF.

Points on this clonotype: A read error may account for a junction end that differs from germline. The chain uses TRBV2 and TRBJ2-7; D not certain. Germline CDR1 is SNHLY and CDR2 is FYNNEI. The CDR3 extends over 11 amino acids. CDR3: CASSEHYEQYF. The DNA of the CDR3 is TGTGCCAGCAGTGAGCACTACGAACAGTACTTC.

This clonotype was counted ten times or more. The chain employs TRBV7-2 and TRBJ2-7; D may correspond to TRBD1 or TRBD2 (5 bases each). Trimming cost V 5 bases and J 0 bases, with 14 bases left between them. This CDR3 is 15 amino acids long. Germline V gene data show CDR1 as SGHTA and CDR2 as FQGNSA. CDR3 coding DNA: TGTGCCAGCAGCCTGGGACCTTATATCTCCTACGAGCAGTACTTC. Translation: CASSLGPYISYEQYF.

The chain employs TRBV4-1 and TRBJ2-1; 7 bases line up with TRBD2. The CDR3 totals 15 residues. Germline assignment: CDR1 MGHRA and CDR2 YSYEKL. The V and J ends lost 1 base and 8 bases, in that order; junction bases with no gene match: 8. The CDR3 spells CASSQVLGGQDEQFF. CDR3 DNA sequence: TGCGCCAGCAGCCAAGTCCTGGGAGGGCAAGATGAGCAGTTCTTC.

Concerning this clonotype: With a much larger clone just one base away, this may be a read error. The CDR3 sequence: CASIRDSYNEQFF. CDR3 DNA sequence: TGTGCCAGCATCCGGGACAGCTACAATGAGCAGTTCTTC. This rearrangement joins TRBV7-4 to TRBJ2-1; TRBD1 agrees at 7 bases. This CDR3 contains 13 residues. The germline V gene has CDR1 SGHVT and CDR2 SQSDAQ. V shed 7 bases and J 3 bases; nucleotides not matched to a gene: 3.

This clonotype was counted only a few times. The rearrangement links TRBV10-3 to TRBJ2-1; weak D call: TRBD1 (6 bases). The germline V and J ends were trimmed by 6 bases and 6 bases, with 18 bases remaining between them. The germline V gene has CDR1 ENHRY and CDR2 SYGVKD. The CDR3 is 15 amino acids. The CDR3 DNA is TGTGCCATCAGAATAAAACAGGGAAAGTCCAATGAGCAGTTCTTC. It specifies CAIRIKQGKSNEQFF.

In this sample, this clonotype turned up a few times. V usage is TRBV20-1 and J usage is TRBJ1-2, with 7 bases fitting TRBD1. This CDR3 has 15 amino acids. V lost 5 bases and J lost 1; bases outside the gene matches: 10. Germline V CDR1 and CDR2: DFQATT, SNEGSKA (reference sequence). CDR3 coding DNA: TGCAGTGCTGTCCCTTGGGGACAGCTTAACTATGGCTACACCTTC. Translated: CSAVPWGQLNYGYTF.

This chain uses TRBV7-8 with TRBJ1-2; 9 bases align to TRBD1. Germline V lookup: CDR1 SGHVS, CDR2 FQNEAQ. J was trimmed by 4 bases and V by 3 bases; bases with no gene match: 9. The CDR3 extends over 16 amino acids. The CDR3 region has the DNA TGTGCCAGCAGCTTGGACAACAGGGGGCAGGTCTATGGCTACACCTTC. This sequence encodes CASSLDNRGQVYGYTF.

This clonotype showed up just a few times. This chain joins TRBV20-1 and TRBJ1-1; 10 bases agree with TRBD1. The CDR3 extends over 13 amino acids. Germline CDR1 and CDR2: DFQATT and SNEGSKA (reference sequence). V lost 5 bases to trimming and J lost 5 bases; unmatched junction nucleotides: 5. CDR3 in DNA: TGCAGTGCTGACGGACAGGGGGAGACTGAAGCTTTCTTT. Its protein is CSADGQGETEAFF.

This clonotype was recorded a few times. This sequence joins TRBV10-1 and TRBJ2-3, with D tentatively TRBD2 (6 bases). The germline V gene has CDR1 WNHNN and CDR2 SYGVQD (reference sequence). V gave up 3 bases and J gave up 2 bases, with 15 bases separating them. The CDR3 extends over 16 amino acids. For the CDR3, the DNA is TGCGCCAGCAGTGACCGTGGTGCGGGGAACACAGATACGCAGTATTTT. Translation gives CASSDRGAGNTDTQYF.

In regard to this clonotype: This is likely a read error, given that the CDR3 carries no conserved phenylalanine or tryptophan at its end. The J gene is TRBJ1-3, the V gene TRBV7-6; 9 bases map to TRBD1. Germline values: CDR1 SGHVS, CDR2 FNYEAQ. The CDR3 is made up of 18 amino acids. The V segment lost 1 base and the J segment 0 bases; nucleotides outside the gene matches: 7. CDR3 residues: CASSLVTGQGGSGNTIYY. CDR3 coding DNA: TGTGCCAGCAGCTTAGTCACGGGACAGGGAGGCTCTGGAAACACCATATATTAT.

This clonotype appeared a few times. J is TRBJ2-1 and V is TRBV25-1; TRBD2 agrees at 9 bases. Unmatched junction bases numbered 5, after V lost 6 bases and J lost 5 bases. Germline CDR1 and CDR2: MGHDK and SYGVNS. This CDR3 has 14 amino acids. CDR3 residues: CASRGGGAHNEQFF. In DNA, the CDR3 is TGTGCCAGCAGAGGCGGGGGGGCCCACAATGAGCAGTTCTTC.

Worth noting for this clonotype: This may be a read error, as it is one base from a much larger clone. The V call is TRBV12-3 or TRBV12-4, the J call TRBJ1-1, with D possibly TRBD1 on 6 matching bases. This CDR3 spans 14 amino acids. CDR3 sequence reads: CANSFGGLKTEAFF. The CDR3 DNA is TGTGCCAACAGTTTTGGGGGCCTTAAGACTGAAGCTTTCTTT.

This clonotype was recorded a few times. The rearrangement uses TRBV7-6 and TRBJ2-5; D perhaps matches TRBD2 (7 bases). V gave up 5 bases and J gave up 5 bases, with 18 bases separating them. Germline V gene lookup returns CDR1 SGHVS and CDR2 FNYEAQ. The CDR3 is made up of 15 amino acids. CDR3 nucleotides: TGTGCCAGCAGCCCCCAACGGGGGGCAGGGGAGACCCAGTACTTC. The encoded protein is CASSPQRGAGETQYF. Filled out from reference TRBV7-6 and TRBJ2-5, the complete variable domain reads GAGVSQSPRYKVTKRGQDVALRCDPISGHVSLYWYRQALGQGPEFLTYFNYEAQQDKSGLPNDRFSAERPEGSISTLTIQRTEQRDSAMYRCASSPQRGAGETQYFGPGTRLLVL.

The chain recombines TRBV29-1 with TRBJ2-2; D remains unclear. Germline CDR1 reads SQVTM; CDR2 reads ANQGSEA. V lost 3 bases to trimming and J lost 1 base, with 21 bases between them. The CDR3 runs 18 residues. The CDR3 spells CSVDDVGPLPKNTGELFF. The CDR3 DNA follows: TGCAGCGTTGATGATGTGGGCCCATTACCGAAGAACACCGGGGAGCTGTTTTTT.

The J gene is TRBJ1-1, the V gene TRBV27; tentatively, D is TRBD1 (6 bases). The CDR3 loop spans 13 amino acids. Trimming shortened V by 6 bases and J by 4 bases, and 12 bases separated the two germline ends. The germline V gene has CDR1 MNHEY and CDR2 SMNVEV (reference sequence). CDR3 DNA sequence: TGTGCCAGCAGACAGGGCGGCGGCACTGAAGCTTTCTTT. Its protein product is CASRQGGGTEAFF.

V usage is TRBV20-1 and J usage is TRBJ1-4; the match to TRBD1 covers 9 bases. The V segment lost 3 bases and the J segment 6 bases; nucleotides outside the gene matches: 5. Germline loops: CDR1 DFQATT, CDR2 SNEGSKA (reference sequence). The CDR3 is made up of 14 amino acids. The chain's CDR3 is CSASLGQGDEKLFF. The CDR3 coding sequence is TGCAGTGCTAGCTTGGGACAGGGTGATGAAAAACTGTTTTTT.

This clonotype was seen only a few times. This chain joins TRBV11-2 and TRBJ2-1; D is ambiguous. Germline assignment: CDR1 SGHAT and CDR2 FQNNGV. V was trimmed by 1 base and J by 5 bases, leaving 12 bases between them. The CDR3 length is 15 residues. DNA of the CDR3: TGTGCCAGCAGCTTAGTTTCGACTGTCGACAATGAGCAGTTCTTC. It specifies CASSLVSTVDNEQFF.

The rearrangement uses TRBV6-2 or TRBV6-3 and TRBJ2-5; D may match TRBD1 or TRBD2 (5 bases each). The ends were cut back, 5 bases at V and 10 bases at J, with 14 bases in the middle. In germline, CDR1 is MNHEY, CDR2 SVGEGT. The CDR3 is 12 amino acids. The CDR3 DNA follows: TGTGCCAGCAGTCTAGGTCGGGACCTCCAGTACTTC. Its protein is CASSLGRDLQYF.

The CDR3 region is CASSLSQGGSITEAFF. As DNA, the CDR3 is TGTGCCAGCAGTCTCAGTCAAGGGGGCTCTATTACTGAAGCTTTCTTT. The chain has TRBV27 and TRBJ1-1; 7 bases match TRBD1. V shed 5 bases and J 5 bases; nucleotides not matched to a gene: 14. Germline CDR1 and CDR2: MNHEY and SMNVEV (reference sequence). The length of the CDR3 is 16 residues.

The V call is TRBV20-1, the J call TRBJ2-3; 7 bases match TRBD2. The CDR3 has 14 amino acids. Trimming cost V 4 bases and J 2 bases; bases outside gene matches: 6. Germline CDR1 is DFQATT and CDR2 is SNEGSKA (reference sequence). DNA for the CDR3: TGCAGTGCTACCCCACTAGCGAACACAGATACGCAGTATTTT. This gives the protein CSATPLANTDTQYF.

This chain uses TRBV6-2 or TRBV6-3 with TRBJ2-7; D possibly matches TRBD1 or TRBD2 (5 bases each). Germline V gene sequence: CDR1 MNHEY, CDR2 SVGEGT. This CDR3 region has 13 residues. CDR3 loop: CVSTVGGGAEQYV. CDR3 in DNA: TGTGTCAGCACCGTCGGTGGGGGTGCCGAGCAGTACGTC.

The gene calls are TRBV6-2 or TRBV6-3 and TRBJ2-2; D could derive from TRBD1 or TRBD2 (6 bases each). This CDR3 comprises 16 residues. CDR1 is MNHEY and CDR2 is SVGEGT in the germline V gene. The V end lost 7 bases, the J end lost 4 bases, and 19 bases lay between the germline ends. The chain's CDR3 is CASIHKGGSSTGELFF. DNA for the CDR3: TGTGCCAGCATCCACAAGGGGGGCAGCAGCACCGGGGAGCTGTTTTTT.

At least ten counts were recorded for this clonotype. The chain recombines TRBV28 with TRBJ1-5, with a weak D call TRBD1 (6 bases). This CDR3 has 15 amino acids. Germline loops: CDR1 MDHEN, CDR2 SYDVKM. The ends were cut back, 2 bases at V and 3 bases at J, with 11 bases in the middle. The CDR3 region has the DNA TGTGCCAGCAGTTTACTCGGGACAAACAATCAGCCCCAGCATTTT. It encodes CASSLLGTNNQPQHF. The variable domain in full, with the rest retrieved from reference TRBV28 and TRBJ1-5, is DVKVTQSSRYLVKRTGEKVFLECVQDMDHENMFWYRQDPGLGLRLIYFSYDVKMKEKGDIPEGYSVSREKKERFSLILESASTNQTSMYLCASSLLGTNNQPQHFGDGTRLSIL.